The 30 T cell receptor beta chains below come from one sample, sequenced in a study of cytomegalovirus exposure and HLA in healthy donors. The method was immunoSEQ multiplex PCR; TCRdb's version includes in-frame clones alone and lacks a portion of them. The sample lists fewer than 90,000 clones; 84% were seen once. The sequenced sample was PBMCs. The receptors shown here come from a woman aged 18-29 years in good health and CMV-seropositive.

The chain couples TRBV11-2 to TRBJ1-1; the D gene is possibly TRBD1 (6 bases). The CDR3 spans 15 residues. The V gene lost 8 bases and the J gene lost 3 bases, with 19 bases spanning the gap. CDR1 SGHAT and CDR2 FQNNGV come from the germline V gene. CDR3 sequence: CASHRGGAVYTEAFF. CDR3 DNA: TGTGCCAGCCACCGTGGGGGGGCCGTGTACACTGAAGCTTTCTTT.

This clone was counted between two and nine times. The rearrangement joins TRBV4-2 to TRBJ1-5; D unresolved. This CDR3 is built from 13 residues. V was clipped by 0 bases and J by 6 bases, with 6 bases between them. In germline, CDR1 is LGHNA, CDR2 YNFKEQ. This CDR3 is CASSQDYGQPQHF. The CDR3 DNA is TGTGCCAGCAGCCAAGACTATGGTCAGCCCCAGCATTTT.

The chain joins TRBV18 to TRBJ1-6; 10 bases are a match to TRBD1. Germline values: CDR1 KGHSH, CDR2 LQKENI. V trimming: 1 base; J trimming: 7 bases; junction bases outside the gene matches: 7. This CDR3 region has 17 residues. DNA of the CDR3: TGTGCCAGCTCACCACGGTCGGGGACAGGGGCCAATTCACCCCTCCACTTT. Protein sequence: CASSPRSGTGANSPLHF.

The rearrangement uses TRBV5-1 and TRBJ2-4, with D perhaps TRBD1 (6 bases). The CDR3 loop spans 15 amino acids. Germline lookup yields CDR1 SGHRS and CDR2 YFSETQ. V gave up 4 bases and J gave up 0 bases, with 11 bases separating them. For the CDR3, the DNA is TGCGCCAGCAGCGCAGGGGACCTAGCCAAAAACATTCAGTACTTC. This gives the protein CASSAGDLAKNIQYF.

The chain combines TRBV7-8 with TRBJ1-2; maybe TRBD1 (5 bases). Germline V gene data show CDR1 as SGHVS and CDR2 as FQNEAQ. The CDR3 sequence is 14 residues long. The ends were cut back, 0 bases at V and 4 bases at J, with 9 bases in the middle. The chain's CDR3 is CASSLAGEGYGYTF. CDR3 DNA: TGTGCCAGCAGCTTAGCAGGGGAAGGCTATGGCTACACCTTC.

The J gene is TRBJ2-5, the V gene TRBV9, with TRBD2 matching over 8 bases. Germline V gene sequence: CDR1 SGDLS, CDR2 YYNGEE. Unmatched junction bases numbered 6, after V lost 0 bases and J lost 5 bases. This CDR3 is 15 amino acids long. The CDR3 sequence: CASSVEAGAWETQYF. The DNA of the CDR3 is TGTGCCAGCAGCGTAGAAGCGGGGGCCTGGGAGACCCAGTACTTC.

The V gene is TRBV30, the J gene TRBJ1-5; 7 bases agree with TRBD1. The J segment lost 3 bases and the V segment lost 1 base, leaving 9 bases of the junction unmatched. Germline V lookup: CDR1 GTSNPN, CDR2 SVGIG (reference sequence). The CDR3 runs to 16 residues. The CDR3 DNA is TGTGCCTGGAGTGCTCGCTCGACAGGGATCAATCAGCCCCAGCATTTT. Translated, it gives CAWSARSTGINQPQHF.

The chain couples TRBV9 to TRBJ2-4; perhaps TRBD2 as D (7 bases). V was trimmed by 4 bases and J by 4 bases, leaving 15 bases between them. The CDR3 covers 15 residues. Per the germline V gene, CDR1 is SGDLS and CDR2 is YYNGEE. CDR3 sequence: CASSSGGGGKNIQYF. The DNA of the CDR3 is TGTGCCAGCAGCTCTGGGGGGGGCGGGAAAAACATTCAGTACTTC.

The rearrangement joins TRBV28 to TRBJ1-2; D not certain. The V end lost 6 bases, the J end lost 4 bases, and 15 bases lay between the germline ends. The germline CDR1 and CDR2 sequences are MDHEN and SYDVKM. The CDR3 has 14 amino acids. The CDR3 region has the DNA TGTGCCAGCAGCCCTTATGATCTCGGCTATGGCTACACCTTC. It yields the protein CASSPYDLGYGYTF.

The rearrangement joins TRBV7-2 to TRBJ1-1, with TRBD1 identical over 9 bases. Trimming removed 5 bases from V and 2 bases from J; junction bases left unmatched: 9. Germline assignment: CDR1 SGHTA and CDR2 FQGNSA. The CDR3 runs to 16 residues. The CDR3, as DNA: TGTGCCAGCAGCCCTTACCCGACAGGGGGAAACACTGAAGCTTTCTTT. It is translated as CASSPYPTGGNTEAFF.

V usage is TRBV28 and J usage is TRBJ1-2, with 8 bases matching TRBD1. In germline, CDR1 is MDHEN, CDR2 SYDVKM. Unmatched junction bases numbered 9, after V lost 7 bases and J lost 5 bases. This CDR3 contains 14 residues. The CDR3 nucleotides read TGTGCCAGCACTCCGGGACAGGCGGAATATGGCTACACCTTC. Translating gives CASTPGQAEYGYTF.

This clone is a singleton in its sample. CDR3 nucleotides: TGCGCCAGCAGCCGGACCGGCGGCGGGGGGGCCGGGGATACGCAGTATTTT. Translation gives CASSRTGGGGAGDTQYF. The chain couples TRBV5-1 to TRBJ2-3; 9 bases match TRBD2. The CDR3 totals 17 residues. The germline gives CDR1 SGHRS, CDR2 YFSETQ. The V segment lost 4 bases and the J segment 6 bases; nucleotides outside the gene matches: 15.

This clone has just a few counts. V usage is TRBV6-1 and J usage is TRBJ1-5; D is unclear. The germline gives CDR1 MNHNS, CDR2 SASEGT. The CDR3 is made up of 15 amino acids. V was clipped by 0 bases and J by 3 bases, with 9 bases between them. Here the CDR3 DNA reads TGTGCCAGCAGTGAAGCTTCTCCGTTCAATCAGCCCCAGCATTTT. This codes for CASSEASPFNQPQHF.

The chain couples TRBV2 to TRBJ2-2, with D possibly being TRBD1 (5 bases). V lost 6 bases, J lost 1 base, and 6 bases lay in between. This CDR3 is 13 amino acids long. The germline V gene encodes CDR1 SNHLY and CDR2 FYNNEI. The CDR3 region has the DNA TGTGCCAGCAGAGGACAGAACACCGGGGAGCTGTTTTTT. Protein product: CASRGQNTGELFF.

The chain is built from TRBV5-5 and TRBJ2-7, with a tentative D call TRBD2 (6 bases). The germline V gene has CDR1 SGHKS and CDR2 YYEKEE (reference sequence). The ends were cut back, 0 bases at V and 5 bases at J, with 12 bases in the middle. The length of the CDR3 is 14 residues. The CDR3 bases are TGTGCCAGCAGCTTGGGACTAGATTTCCACGAGCAGTACTTC. As protein: CASSLGLDFHEQYF.

This chain links TRBV2 with TRBJ2-3; 9 bases are shared with TRBD2. In germline, CDR1 is SNHLY, CDR2 FYNNEI. J gave up 0 bases and V 0 bases, and 13 bases lay outside the gene matches. CDR3 length: 20 amino acids. The CDR3 sequence: CASSEADWASGASSTDTQYF. The CDR3 DNA reads TGTGCCAGCAGTGAAGCGGATTGGGCTAGCGGGGCTTCTAGCACAGATACGCAGTATTTT.

To note about this clone: Other DNA sequences in this specimen translate into the identical CDR3. CDR3 protein: CASSYGRGAHEQYF. CDR3 sequence (DNA): TGTGCCAGCAGTTACGGGCGGGGGGCCCACGAGCAGTACTTC. V is TRBV6-5 and J is TRBJ2-7; 8 bases map to TRBD2. CDR3 size: 14 residues. With 2 bases clipped from V and 5 bases from J, the junction kept 5 bases outside the gene matches. Germline CDR1 MNHEY, CDR2 SVGAGI.

V gene TRBV6-5 combines with J gene TRBJ1-1; no clear D. Trimming took off 2 bases at V and 7 bases at J, with 8 bases between the two ends. CDR3 size: 12 residues. Germline assignment: CDR1 MNHEY and CDR2 SVGAGI. This CDR3 reads CASSYGSGEAFF. CDR3 coding DNA: TGTGCCAGCAGTTACGGGAGCGGTGAAGCTTTCTTT.

This chain connects TRBV27 to TRBJ1-5, with a tentative D call TRBD1 (5 bases). The CDR3 length is 16 residues. V shed 6 bases and J shed 9 bases, with 24 bases lying between them. The germline V gene encodes CDR1 MNHEY and CDR2 SMNVEV (reference sequence). The CDR3 region has the DNA TGTGCCAGCAGCCGAGACAGTAACCAACCTATCACGCCCCAGCATTTT. Protein sequence: CASSRDSNQPITPQHF.

CDR3 residues: CASSTPGESIEQYF. In nucleotides, the CDR3 is TGTGCCAGTAGTACCCCGGGGGAGTCGATCGAGCAGTACTTC. V gene TRBV19 combines with J gene TRBJ2-7; D is perhaps TRBD2 (6 bases). The germline CDR1 and CDR2 sequences are LNHDA and SQIVND (reference sequence). The CDR3 is 14 residues long. V was pared by 4 bases and J by 6 bases, with 16 bases between.

The chain couples TRBV5-4 to TRBJ1-6, with D possibly being TRBD1 (5 bases). The CDR3 covers 13 residues. Germline loops: CDR1 SGHNT, CDR2 YYREEE (reference sequence). Trimming took 3 bases from V and 7 from J, leaving 8 bases between them. The CDR3 region is CASSWGPNSPLHF. CDR3 bases: TGTGCCAGCAGCTGGGGCCCGAATTCACCCCTCCACTTT.

V and J are TRBV6-1 and TRBJ2-2, with D possibly TRBD1 on 6 matching bases. Germline-derived CDR1 and CDR2 are MNHNS and SASEGT. V was clipped by 2 bases and J by 6 bases, with 13 bases between them. This CDR3 has 15 residues. CDR3 region: CASSEYKGVPGELFF. CDR3 DNA sequence: TGTGCCAGCAGTGAATACAAGGGGGTACCCGGGGAGCTGTTTTTT.

The chain combines TRBV5-8 with TRBJ1-3; no firm D call. The CDR3 has 16 residues. CDR1 is SGHTS and CDR2 is YDEGEE in the germline V gene. Trimming removed 1 base at V and 4 bases at J, with 15 bases between. For the CDR3, the DNA is TGTGCCAGCAGCTTGACCGCGGGAGACGGCGGAAACACCATATATTTT. Protein: CASSLTAGDGGNTIYF.

V and J are TRBV5-1 and TRBJ2-3, with TRBD2 matching 10 bases. V lost 0 bases, J lost 6 bases, and 1 base stayed unmatched. This CDR3 comprises 14 residues. Germline V lookup: CDR1 SGHRS, CDR2 YFSETQ. CDR3 sequence reads: CASSLVLAGDTQYF. The DNA of the CDR3 is TGCGCCAGCAGCTTGGTACTAGCGGGGGATACGCAGTATTTT.

This clone was detected once. The chain is built from TRBV9 and TRBJ2-2; D is undetermined. The CDR3 is 13 amino acids. CDR1 and CDR2 from the germline V gene are SGDLS and YYNGEE. Trimming cost V 3 bases and J 3 bases, with 6 bases left between them. CDR3 sequence reads: CASSADYTGELFF. As DNA, the CDR3 is TGTGCCAGCAGCGCAGACTACACCGGGGAGCTGTTTTTT.

The chain recombines TRBV19 with TRBJ2-5; 8 nucleotides agree with TRBD2. This CDR3 has 15 residues. Germline CDR1 is LNHDA and CDR2 is SQIVND (reference sequence). The V segment lost 8 bases and the J segment 4 bases; nucleotides outside the gene matches: 12. CDR3 in DNA: TGTGCCAGTGAAACTAACGGGGGGGCCGGAGAGACCCAGTACTTC. This translates into CASETNGGAGETQYF.

This chain links TRBV5-1 with TRBJ1-6; TRBD1 agrees at 10 bases. The CDR3 loop spans 14 amino acids. Germline V CDR1 and CDR2: SGHRS, YFSETQ. Trimming took 4 bases from V and 9 from J; bases not matched to a gene: 4. This CDR3 reads CASSRGQGISPLHF. Written as DNA, the CDR3 is TGCGCCAGCAGCCGGGGACAGGGGATTTCACCCCTCCACTTT.

This clone was observed a handful of times. CDR3 DNA: TGTGCCAGCAGCAACCAGTCCCCCCTCCACTTT. It encodes CASSNQSPLHF. V usage is TRBV2 and J usage is TRBJ1-6; D gene ambiguous. Germline CDR1 is SNHLY and CDR2 is FYNNEI. The V gene lost 6 bases and the J gene lost 13 bases, with 10 bases spanning the gap. The CDR3 has 11 residues. The full variable domain, rest sourced from reference TRBV2 and TRBJ1-6, is EPEVTQTPSHQVTQMGQEVILRCVPISNHLYFYWYRQILGQKVEFLVSFYNNEISEKSEIFDDQFSVERPDGSNFTLKIRSTKLEDSAMYFCASSNQSPLHFGNGTRLTVT.

The chain couples TRBV5-6 to TRBJ1-2; no clear D gene. Per the germline V gene, CDR1 is SGHDT and CDR2 is YYEEEE. The ends were cut back, 1 base at V and 4 bases at J, with 8 bases in the middle. This CDR3 region has 13 residues. In nucleotides, the CDR3 is TGTGCCAGCAGCTTGACCGGGAGCTATGGCTACACCTTC. Translated, it gives CASSLTGSYGYTF.

The chain carries TRBV4-3 and TRBJ1-5; tentative D call: TRBD1 (6 bases). This CDR3 has 15 amino acids. Germline loops: CDR1 LGHNA, CDR2 YSLEER. V was clipped by 0 bases and J by 12 bases, with 18 bases between them. Written as DNA, the CDR3 is TGCGCCAGCAGCCAAGAGGCTAACCAGGGGAAGCTCCAGCATTTT. This gives the protein CASSQEANQGKLQHF.